Given below is one T cell receptor (beta chain) in context. This CDR3 contains 14 residues. The data were taken from a study of technical replicates of blood from a handful of donors. Libraries were prepared by immunoSEQ multiplex PCR; TCRdb keeps only in-frame clonotypes and omits some of them. The repertoire holds about 100,000 clones, about 95% seen once, with 0.3% to 0.35% in the top ten. V and J are TRBV12-1 and TRBJ1-5. TRBV12-1 is reported as a pseudogene. This TCR derives from a human donor in good health. Material: T cells isolated from PBMCs. The CDR3 sequence is CASSFEEIYQPQHF. CDR3 in DNA: TGTGCCAGCAGCTTTGAAGAGATCTATCAGCCCCAGCATTTT.